This record covers a single T cell receptor beta chain. Its antigen is not known. Sequenced by immunoSEQ multiplex PCR; TCRdb stores in-frame clones only, minus some. The sample has around 30,000 clones; around four fifths are singletons. Trimming left V 1 base short and J 3 bases short, with 16 bases between. There are 16 residues in the CDR3. Germline V gene data show CDR1 as MGHRA and CDR2 as YSYEKL. This specimen comes from a study of monozygotic twins with cystic fibrosis. Study results and caveats: Monozygotic CF twins shared more identical nucleotide clonotypes than unrelated patients.

The specimen was blood. The V and J genes are TRBV4-1 and TRBJ2-7, with D tentatively TRBD2 (5 bases). The TCR sequence derives from a girl aged 2-10 years with cystic fibrosis. The chain's CDR3 is CASSQAGSQNSYEQYF. In DNA form, the CDR3 reads TGCGCCAGCAGCCAAGCGGGGAGCCAGAATAGCTACGAGCAGTACTTC.